The 6 T cell receptor beta chains below were found in one sample sequenced in a study of shared clonotypes between healthy human individuals. Here immunoSEQ multiplex PCR was the method, and the copy in TCRdb shows in-frame clones only, minus some. Here the sample spans about 1 million clones, about 77% being singletons. Source material: memory CD4+ T cells sorted from blood. Indicated subset: CD45RA-negative fraction. These receptors originate from a man younger than 35 in good health.

The rearrangement joins TRBV28 to TRBJ2-1; tentatively, D is TRBD1 (6 bases). CDR3 size: 14 residues. Per the germline V gene, CDR1 is MDHEN and CDR2 is SYDVKM. V lost 6 bases, J lost 1 base, and 10 bases lay in between. Here the CDR3 reads CASRHRESYNEQFF. DNA of the CDR3: TGTGCCAGCAGACACAGGGAGTCCTACAATGAGCAGTTCTTC.

The chain uses TRBV2 and TRBJ1-2; D gene uncertain. The germline V gene encodes CDR1 SNHLY and CDR2 FYNNEI. V was pared by 5 bases and J by 0 bases, with 10 bases between. This CDR3 has 14 amino acids. This chain's CDR3 is CASSSSVSNYGYTF. In nucleotides, the CDR3 is TGTGCCAGCAGTTCTAGTGTCTCTAACTATGGCTACACCTTC.

This chain links TRBV18 with TRBJ2-7, with D perhaps TRBD1 (5 bases). The CDR3 runs to 13 residues. Trimming took off 3 bases at V and 4 bases at J, with 10 bases between the two ends. Per germline, CDR1 KGHSH and CDR2 LQKENI. The DNA for the CDR3 is TGTGCCAGCTCACCTGACAGAACTTACGAGCAGTACTTC. Its protein product is CASSPDRTYEQYF.

V is TRBV11-2 and J is TRBJ2-2; D is perhaps TRBD1 (6 bases). Germline V gives CDR1 SGHAT, CDR2 FQNNGV. The CDR3 runs 15 residues. Trimming cost V 4 bases and J 4 bases, with 13 bases left between them. In nucleotides, the CDR3 is TGTGCCAGCAGCTCCACAGGGTTGGGCACCGGGGAGCTGTTTTTT. This translates into CASSSTGLGTGELFF.

A note on this clone: Germline and junction disagree at one end, which may indicate a read error. This chain uses TRBV29-1 with TRBJ2-7, with D perhaps given as TRBD1 or TRBD2 (6 bases each). Germline CDR1 SQVTM, CDR2 ANQGSEA. The CDR3 has 12 residues. Here the CDR3 reads CSVEGGRYEQYF. The DNA of the CDR3 is TGCAGCGTCGAAGGGGGGAGATACGAGCAGTACTTC.

The chain recombines TRBV30 with TRBJ2-1; 7 bases agree with TRBD2. The CDR3 is made up of 11 amino acids. Trimming at V came to 5 bases and at J to 7 bases, leaving 2 bases not matched to a gene. Germline V CDR1 and CDR2: GTSNPN, SVGIG (reference sequence). The CDR3 reads CAWAGVNEQFF. CDR3 nucleotide sequence: TGTGCCTGGGCGGGGGTGAATGAGCAGTTCTTC.